The following is a TCR beta chain sequence with its context. This sample was taken from a study of cytomegalovirus exposure and HLA in healthy donors. Vbeta (60) and Jbeta (13) primers were used in the PCR. Authors' analysis steps: A follow-up analysis tallied 86 million or so unique TCR beta chains, approximately 11 million shared. Sequencing was performed with immunoSEQ multiplex PCR; in TCRdb, only in-frame clones are kept and a portion is missing. V and J calls and clone size are those listed in that table; D and trimming were worked out from the DNA. The sample carries 130,000 or so clones, roughly 85% recorded once. The CDR3 has 17 residues. Trimming pared 3 bases from V and 3 bases from J, leaving 18 bases between. Per germline, CDR1 SGDLS and CDR2 YYNGEE.

The receptor's source is a man aged 40-49 years in good health and CMV-seronegative. Sequencing was performed on PBMCs. J is TRBJ2-2 and V is TRBV9; D might be TRBD2 (5 bases). The CDR3 reads CASSAGSARDYTGELFF. The CDR3 DNA is TGTGCCAGCAGCGCCGGCTCGGCACGGGATTACACCGGGGAGCTGTTTTTT.